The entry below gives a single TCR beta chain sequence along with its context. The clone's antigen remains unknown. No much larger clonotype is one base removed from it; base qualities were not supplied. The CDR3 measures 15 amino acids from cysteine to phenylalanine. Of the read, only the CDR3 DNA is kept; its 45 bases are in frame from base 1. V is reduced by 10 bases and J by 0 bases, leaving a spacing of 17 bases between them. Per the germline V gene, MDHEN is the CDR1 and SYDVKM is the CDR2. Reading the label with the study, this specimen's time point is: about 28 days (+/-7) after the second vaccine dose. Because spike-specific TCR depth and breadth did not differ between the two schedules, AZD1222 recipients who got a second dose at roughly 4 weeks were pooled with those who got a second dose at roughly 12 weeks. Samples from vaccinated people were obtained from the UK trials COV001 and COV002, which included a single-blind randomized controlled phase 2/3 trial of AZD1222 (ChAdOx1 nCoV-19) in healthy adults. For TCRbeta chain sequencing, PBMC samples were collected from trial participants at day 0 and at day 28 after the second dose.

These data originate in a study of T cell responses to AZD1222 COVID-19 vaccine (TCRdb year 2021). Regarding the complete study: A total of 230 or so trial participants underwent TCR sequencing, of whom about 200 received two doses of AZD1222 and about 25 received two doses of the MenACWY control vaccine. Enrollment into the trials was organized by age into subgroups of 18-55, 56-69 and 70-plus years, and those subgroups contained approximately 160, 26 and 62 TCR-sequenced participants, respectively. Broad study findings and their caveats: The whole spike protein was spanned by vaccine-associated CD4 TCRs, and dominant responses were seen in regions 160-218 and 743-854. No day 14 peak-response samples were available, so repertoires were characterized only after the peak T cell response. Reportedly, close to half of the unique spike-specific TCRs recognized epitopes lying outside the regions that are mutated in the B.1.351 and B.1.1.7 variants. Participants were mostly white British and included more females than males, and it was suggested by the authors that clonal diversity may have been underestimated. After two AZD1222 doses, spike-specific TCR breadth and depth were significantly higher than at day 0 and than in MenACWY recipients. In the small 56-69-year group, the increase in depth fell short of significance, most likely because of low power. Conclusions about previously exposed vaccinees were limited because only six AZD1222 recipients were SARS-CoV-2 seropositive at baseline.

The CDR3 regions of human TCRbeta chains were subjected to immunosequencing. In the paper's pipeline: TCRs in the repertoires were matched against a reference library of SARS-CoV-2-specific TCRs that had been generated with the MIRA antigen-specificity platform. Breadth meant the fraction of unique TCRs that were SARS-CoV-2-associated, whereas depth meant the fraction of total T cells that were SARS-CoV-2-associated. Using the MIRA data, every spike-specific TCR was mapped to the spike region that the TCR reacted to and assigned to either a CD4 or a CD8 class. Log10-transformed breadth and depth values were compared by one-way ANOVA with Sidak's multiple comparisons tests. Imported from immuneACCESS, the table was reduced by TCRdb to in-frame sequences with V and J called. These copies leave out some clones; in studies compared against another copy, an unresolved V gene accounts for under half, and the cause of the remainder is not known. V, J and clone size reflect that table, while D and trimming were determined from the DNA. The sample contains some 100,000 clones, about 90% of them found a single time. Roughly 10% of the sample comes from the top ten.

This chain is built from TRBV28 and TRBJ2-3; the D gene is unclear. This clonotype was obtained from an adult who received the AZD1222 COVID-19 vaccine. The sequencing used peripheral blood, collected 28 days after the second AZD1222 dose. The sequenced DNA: TGTGCCACCAAGGGCCAGCGCCCTAGCACAGATACGCAGTATTTT. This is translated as CATKGQRPSTDTQYF.